This TCR beta chain was identified in a study of T cells in localized non-small cell lung cancer. Trimming at V came to 4 bases and at J to 4 bases, leaving 6 bases not matched to a gene. This CDR3 region has 13 residues. The germline gives CDR1 SQVTM, CDR2 ANQGSEA. Study-wide points: The highest T cell clonality was in uninvolved adjacent lung, above tumor. A raised T cell density in blood coincided with lengthier overall survival. Adjacent lung exhibited a median of 57 among the 100 most abundant tumor clones.

With regard to this clone: No antigen is known for it.

Profiling relied on immunoSEQ multiplex PCR, and the TCRdb table lists in-frame clones only, not all of them. The profile shows about 59,000 clones, around 90% of them singletons. This chain links TRBV29-1 with TRBJ1-2, with 7 bases identical to TRBD1. The sequence derives from a man between 40 and 70 years old with stage I squamous cell lung carcinoma. Sequencing was performed on peripheral blood, taken before any cancer treatment. DNA of the CDR3: TGCAGCGTTGGAAGGGGGCAAGTCTATGGCTACACCTTC. Its translation: CSVGRGQVYGYTF.